The subject of this entry is one T cell receptor beta chain. The data were taken from a study of blood T cell repertoires in COVID-19. The CDR3 extends over 12 amino acids. V gave up 5 bases and J gave up 6 bases, with 8 bases separating them. Germline V gives CDR1 SQVTM, CDR2 ANQGSEA. Per the original data handling: Nucleated cell counts were estimated from reference gene primer amplification. This table comes from immunoSEQ multiplex PCR, and its TCRdb copy is limited to in-frame clones, with some not included. The V and J calls and the clone size are those of that table, but D and trimming were determined from the DNA. The data show some 210,000 clones, about four fifths seen once.

This sequence originates from a man aged 50-59 years with active or convalescent COVID-19. The sequencing sample was made of peripheral blood. This chain joins TRBV29-1 and TRBJ2-6; D is perhaps TRBD1 (5 bases). The CDR3 protein is CSVSREANVLTF. In DNA form, the CDR3 reads TGCAGCGTTTCCAGGGAGGCCAACGTCCTGACTTTC.